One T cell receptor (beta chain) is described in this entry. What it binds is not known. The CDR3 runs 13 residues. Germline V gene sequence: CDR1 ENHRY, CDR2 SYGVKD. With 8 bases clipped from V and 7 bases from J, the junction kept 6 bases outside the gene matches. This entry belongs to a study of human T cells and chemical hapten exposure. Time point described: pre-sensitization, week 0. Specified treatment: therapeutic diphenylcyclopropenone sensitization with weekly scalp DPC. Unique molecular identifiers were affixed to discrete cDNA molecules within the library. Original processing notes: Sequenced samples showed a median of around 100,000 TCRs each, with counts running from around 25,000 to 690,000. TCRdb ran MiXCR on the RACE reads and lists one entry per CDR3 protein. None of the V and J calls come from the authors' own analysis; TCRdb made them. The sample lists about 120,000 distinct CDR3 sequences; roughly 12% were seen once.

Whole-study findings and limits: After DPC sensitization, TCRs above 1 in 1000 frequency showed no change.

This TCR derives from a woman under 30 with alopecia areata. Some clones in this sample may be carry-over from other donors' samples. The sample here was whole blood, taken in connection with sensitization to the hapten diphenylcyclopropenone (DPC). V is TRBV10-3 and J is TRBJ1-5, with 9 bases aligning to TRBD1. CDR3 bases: TGTGCCATCTCGGGACAGGGTCAACAGCCCCAGCATTTT. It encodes CAISGQGQQPQHF.